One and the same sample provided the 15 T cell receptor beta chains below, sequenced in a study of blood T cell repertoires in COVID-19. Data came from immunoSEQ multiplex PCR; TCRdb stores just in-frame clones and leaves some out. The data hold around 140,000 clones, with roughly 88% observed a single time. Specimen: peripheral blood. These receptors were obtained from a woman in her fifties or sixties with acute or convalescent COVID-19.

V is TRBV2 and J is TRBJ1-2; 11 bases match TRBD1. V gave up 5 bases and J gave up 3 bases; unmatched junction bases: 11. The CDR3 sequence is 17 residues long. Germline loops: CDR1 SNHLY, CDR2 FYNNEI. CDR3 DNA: TGTGCCAGCAGTCTCACTCCCGGACAGGGGGCGGACTATGGCTACACCTTC. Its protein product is CASSLTPGQGADYGYTF.

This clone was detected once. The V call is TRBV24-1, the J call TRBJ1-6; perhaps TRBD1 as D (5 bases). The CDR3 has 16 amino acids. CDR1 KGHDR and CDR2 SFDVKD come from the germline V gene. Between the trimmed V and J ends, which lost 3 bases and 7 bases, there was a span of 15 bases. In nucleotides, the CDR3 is TGTGCCACCAGTGATGCATGCAGGGTCGTCAATTCACCCCTCCACTTT. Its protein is CATSDACRVVNSPLHF.

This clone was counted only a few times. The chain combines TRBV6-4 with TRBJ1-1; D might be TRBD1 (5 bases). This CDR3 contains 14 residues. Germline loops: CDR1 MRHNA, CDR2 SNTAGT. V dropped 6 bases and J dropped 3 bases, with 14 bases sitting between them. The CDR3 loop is CASRPRVGDTEAFF. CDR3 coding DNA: TGTGCCAGCAGACCCAGGGTAGGGGACACTGAAGCTTTCTTT.

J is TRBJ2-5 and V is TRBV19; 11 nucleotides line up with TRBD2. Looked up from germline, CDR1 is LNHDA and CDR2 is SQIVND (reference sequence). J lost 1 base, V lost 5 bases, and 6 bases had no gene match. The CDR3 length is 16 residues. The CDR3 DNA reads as TGTGCCAGTAGTCATCGACTAGCGGGGACCCAAGAGACCCAGTACTTC. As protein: CASSHRLAGTQETQYF.

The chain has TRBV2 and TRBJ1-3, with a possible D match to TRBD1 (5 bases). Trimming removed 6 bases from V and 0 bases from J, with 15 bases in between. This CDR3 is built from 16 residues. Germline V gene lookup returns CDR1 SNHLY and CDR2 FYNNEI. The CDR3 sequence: CASSQDIPTSGNTIYF. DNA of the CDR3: TGTGCCAGCAGCCAGGACATACCGACCTCTGGAAACACCATATATTTT.

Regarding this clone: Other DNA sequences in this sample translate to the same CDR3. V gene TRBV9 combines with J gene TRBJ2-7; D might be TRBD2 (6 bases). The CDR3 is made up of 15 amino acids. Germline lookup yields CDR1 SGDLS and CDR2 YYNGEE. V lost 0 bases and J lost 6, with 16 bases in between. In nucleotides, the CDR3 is TGTGCCAGCAGCGTAGAGCGCGGGGAAGTTGGCGAGCAGTACTTC. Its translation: CASSVERGEVGEQYF.

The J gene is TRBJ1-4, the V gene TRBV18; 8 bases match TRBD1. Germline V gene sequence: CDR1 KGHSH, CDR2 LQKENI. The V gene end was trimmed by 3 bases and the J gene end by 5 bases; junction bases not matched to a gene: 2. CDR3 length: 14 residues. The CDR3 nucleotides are TGTGCCAGCTCACCGGGACAGGAGAATGAAAAACTGTTTTTT. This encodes CASSPGQENEKLFF.

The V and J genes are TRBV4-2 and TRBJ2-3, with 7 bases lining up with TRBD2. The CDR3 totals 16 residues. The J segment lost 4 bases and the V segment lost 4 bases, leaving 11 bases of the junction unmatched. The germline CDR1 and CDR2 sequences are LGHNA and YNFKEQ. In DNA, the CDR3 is TGTGCCAGCAGCCCCCAGGTGGGGGGGAGGGCAGATACGCAGTATTTT. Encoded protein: CASSPQVGGRADTQYF.

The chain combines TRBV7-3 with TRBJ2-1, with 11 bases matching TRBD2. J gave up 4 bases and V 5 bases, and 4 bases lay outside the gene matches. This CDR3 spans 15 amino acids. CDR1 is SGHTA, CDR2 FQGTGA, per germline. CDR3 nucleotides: TGTGCCAGCAGCCAAACTAGCGGGGGTTACAATGAGCAGTTCTTC. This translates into CASSQTSGGYNEQFF.

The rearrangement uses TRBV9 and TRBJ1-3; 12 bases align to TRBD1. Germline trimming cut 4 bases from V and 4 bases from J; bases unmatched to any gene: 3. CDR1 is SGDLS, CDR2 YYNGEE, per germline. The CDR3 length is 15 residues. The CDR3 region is CASSRGQGAGNTIYF. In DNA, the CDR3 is TGTGCCAGCAGCAGGGGACAGGGGGCAGGAAACACCATATATTTT.

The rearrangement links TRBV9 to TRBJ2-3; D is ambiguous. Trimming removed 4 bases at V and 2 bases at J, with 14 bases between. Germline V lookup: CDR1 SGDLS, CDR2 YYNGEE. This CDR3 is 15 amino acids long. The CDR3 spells CASSPDGFYTDTQYF. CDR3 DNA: TGTGCCAGCAGCCCCGATGGCTTTTACACAGATACGCAGTATTTT. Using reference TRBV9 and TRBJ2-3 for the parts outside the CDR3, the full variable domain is DSGVTQTPKHLITATGQRVTLRCSPRSGDLSVYWYQQSLDQGLQFLIQYYNGEERAKGNILERFSAQQFPDLHSELNLSSLELGDSALYFCASSPDGFYTDTQYFGPGTRLTVL.

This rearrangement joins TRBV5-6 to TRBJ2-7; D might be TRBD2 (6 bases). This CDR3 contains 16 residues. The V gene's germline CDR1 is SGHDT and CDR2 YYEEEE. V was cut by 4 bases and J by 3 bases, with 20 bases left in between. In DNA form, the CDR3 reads TGTGCCAGCAGCCTGGACTACCTGGGGGGTAGCTACGAGCAGTACTTC. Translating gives CASSLDYLGGSYEQYF.

The CDR3 region has the DNA TGCGCCAGCAGTCGACTAGCGGGGGGCCTCAGCACAGATACGCAGTATTTT. It yields the protein CASSRLAGGLSTDTQYF. The V and J genes are TRBV5-1 and TRBJ2-3; TRBD2 agrees at 13 bases. Germline V gene lookup returns CDR1 SGHRS and CDR2 YFSETQ. The CDR3 has 17 amino acids. The V gene end was trimmed by 5 bases and the J gene end by 0 bases; junction bases not matched to a gene: 6.

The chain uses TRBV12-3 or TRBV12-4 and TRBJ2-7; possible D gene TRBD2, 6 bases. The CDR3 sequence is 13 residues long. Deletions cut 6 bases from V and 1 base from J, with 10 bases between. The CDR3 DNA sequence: TGTGCCAGCAGGATAAGCGGGTCCTACGAGCAGTACTTC. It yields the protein CASRISGSYEQYF.

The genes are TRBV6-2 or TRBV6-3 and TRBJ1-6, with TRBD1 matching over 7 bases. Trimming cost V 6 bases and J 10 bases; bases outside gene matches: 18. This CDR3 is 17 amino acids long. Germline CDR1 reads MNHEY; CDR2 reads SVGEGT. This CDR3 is CASSPLFQTGVQSPLHF. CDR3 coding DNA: TGTGCCAGCAGCCCTTTATTTCAAACAGGGGTTCAGTCACCCCTCCACTTT.